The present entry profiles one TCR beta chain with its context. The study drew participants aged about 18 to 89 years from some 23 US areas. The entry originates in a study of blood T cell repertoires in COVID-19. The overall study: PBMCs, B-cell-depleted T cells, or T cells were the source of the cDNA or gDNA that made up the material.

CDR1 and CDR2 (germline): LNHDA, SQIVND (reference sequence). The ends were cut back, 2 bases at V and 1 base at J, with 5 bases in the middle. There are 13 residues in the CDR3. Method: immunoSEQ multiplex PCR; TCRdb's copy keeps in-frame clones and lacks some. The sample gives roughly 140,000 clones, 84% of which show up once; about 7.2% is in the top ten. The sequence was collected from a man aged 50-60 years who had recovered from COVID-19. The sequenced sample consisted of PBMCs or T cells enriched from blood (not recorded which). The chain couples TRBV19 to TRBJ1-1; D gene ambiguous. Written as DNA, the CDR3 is TGTGCCAGTAGTATAACCAGGAACACTGAAGCTTTCTTT. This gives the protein CASSITRNTEAFF.